This is a list of T cell receptor beta chains from one sample in a study of cytomegalovirus exposure and HLA in healthy donors. Some clones are missing from TCRdb's copy, which holds only in-frame ones; the method was immunoSEQ multiplex PCR. The sample records approximately 210,000 clones, about three quarters being singletons. Specimen: PBMCs. The source of these receptors is a woman in her 30s in good health and CMV-seropositive. CDR3s include the opening cysteine and the closing phenylalanine or tryptophan. Each record gives: D gene, V gene, J gene, clone size, CDR3 DNA, CDR3 protein. A D gene is named only where the DNA matches it firmly. Clone size is shown for a subset of rows, as once, few, many or a class of expanded clone.

TRBD2,TRBV5-4,TRBJ2-3,NA,TGTGCCAGCAGCCCCGGGGGGGCAGGAGATACGCAGTATTTT,CASSPGGAGDTQYF
TRBD1,TRBV27,TRBJ1-5,once,TGTGCCAGCAGCTGGGACAGCGGGCCCAATCAGCCCCAGCATTTT,CASSWDSGPNQPQHF
NA,TRBV6-1,TRBJ1-3,few,TGTGCCAGCAAACAAGGTGACAGAGTCGGAAACACCATATATTTT,CASKQGDRVGNTIYF
TRBD2,TRBV29-1,TRBJ2-1,NA,TGTGGATTGGCTAGCGGACTCAAAGATGGCAATGAGCAGTTCTTC,CGLASGLKDGNEQFF
NA,TRBV29-1,TRBJ2-1,NA,TGCAGCGTTGTAGGGACAACTAGCTCCTACAATGAGCAGTTCTTC,CSVVGTTSSYNEQFF
NA,TRBV5-1,TRBJ2-2,NA,TGCGCCAGCAGCTTGGGGCCCCAGGGGATCACCGGGGAGCTGTTTTTT,CASSLGPQGITGELFF
TRBD1,TRBV30,TRBJ1-1,NA,TGTGCCTGGGGTGTGAGTGACAGGGCCTCGCCTGAAGCTTTCTTT,CAWGVSDRASPEAFF
NA,TRBV15,TRBJ2-1,NA,TGTGCCATCGAAAAGGAGGCCAACAATGAGCAGTTCTTC,CAIEKEANNEQFF
TRBD2,TRBV7-6,TRBJ2-2,NA,TGTGCCAGCGGTCGACAGCGGGGAAACACCGGGGAGCTGTTTTTT,CASGRQRGNTGELFF
TRBD1,TRBV5-1,TRBJ2-1,NA,TGCGCCAGCAGCTTGAGTGGACAGGGAGGTGAGCAGTTCTTC,CASSLSGQGGEQFF
TRBD2,TRBV28,TRBJ2-1,NA,TGTGCCAGCAGGCCCATGGGGGGGAGGGACCACCGGAATGAGCAGTTCTTC,CASRPMGGRDHRNEQFF
NA,TRBV7-2,TRBJ2-7,NA,TGTGCCAGCAGCTTAGTCAGGGGCTCCTACGAGCAGTACTTC,CASSLVRGSYEQYF
NA,TRBV28,TRBJ1-2,NA,TGTGCCAGCAGTTCACGCGGGGGCATGGGCTACACCTTC,CASSSRGGMGYTF
TRBD2,TRBV6-6,TRBJ2-1,NA,TGTGCCAGCAGTGGGACTAGCGGAACTCACAATGAGCAGTTCTTC,CASSGTSGTHNEQFF
TRBD2,TRBV5-4,TRBJ2-7,NA,TGTGCCAGCAGCTTGGCGAGGCGGGAGGGCGGAAACGAGCAGTACTTC,CASSLARREGGNEQYF
NA,TRBV7-9,TRBJ2-6,NA,TGTGCCAGCACCCCCTCCGGGGCCAACGTCCTGACTTTC,CASTPSGANVLTF
NA,TRBV5-1,TRBJ2-2,NA,TGCGCCAGCAGCTTGACTCAGGGAGGAACCGGGGAGCTGTTTTTT,CASSLTQGGTGELFF
TRBD1,TRBV4-1,TRBJ2-7,NA,TGCGCCAGCAGCCAAACGACAGGGATTTTCTACGAGCAGTACTTC,CASSQTTGIFYEQYF
TRBD2,TRBV4-3,TRBJ2-5,NA,TGCGCCAGCAGCCAAGAGATAGCGGGAATAGAAGAGACCCAGTACTTC,CASSQEIAGIEETQYF
NA,TRBV5-1,TRBJ2-1,NA,TGCGCCAGCAGCTTGTTACAGGAAGAGCAGTTCTTC,CASSLLQEEQFF
TRBD1,TRBV7-2,TRBJ1-2,NA,TGTGCCAGCAGCCGATCTTGGGGACAGGGGTACTATGGCTACACCTTC,CASSRSWGQGYYGYTF
TRBD2,TRBV15,TRBJ2-3,NA,TGTGCCACCAGCAGAGAGCGGCTTCCGGCTAGCGGGAGATCAGATACGCAGTATTTT,CATSRERLPASGRSDTQYF
TRBD1,TRBV28,TRBJ1-5,NA,TGTGCCAGCAGTTTAGTCCCCTTACAGGGGCCACCCCAGCATTTT,CASSLVPLQGPPQHF
NA,TRBV5-1,TRBJ2-5,NA,TGCGCCAGCAGCTTGGTAGAGGGCCAAGAGACCCAGTACTTC,CASSLVEGQETQYF
TRBD2,TRBV11-1,TRBJ2-5,few,TGTGCCAGCAGCTTAGAGGGTAGCGGGGGAGAGACCCAGTACTTC,CASSLEGSGGETQYF
NA,TRBV10-3,TRBJ2-5,NA,TGTGCCATCAGTGAGATCAGGGGAGAGACCCAGTACTTC,CAISEIRGETQYF
NA,TRBV2,TRBJ2-7,NA,TGTGCCAGCAGACTTCCGCCCGGGGGCGAGCAGTACTTC,CASRLPPGGEQYF
NA,TRBV30,TRBJ1-5,NA,TGTGCCTGGACCCACGGTGGAGGGCGGCATCAGCCCCAGCATTTT,CAWTHGGGRHQPQHF
TRBD1,TRBV28,TRBJ1-2,NA,TGTGCCAGCAGTCTCTTGGGGACAGGGGAGTATTCGGATGGCTACACCTTC,CASSLLGTGEYSDGYTF
NA,TRBV11-2,TRBJ2-2,NA,TGTGCCAGCAGCCGAGACGGGGAGCTGTTTTTT,CASSRDGELFF
TRBD1,TRBV2,TRBJ2-2,NA,TGTGCCATCACTGACAGGGCGTCGGGCACCGGGGAGCTGTTTTTT,CAITDRASGTGELFF
NA,TRBV7-9,TRBJ2-1,NA,TGTGCCAGCAGCTCGAGAATAGGGGGCCCCGGGGGTTACAATGAGCAGTTCTTC,CASSSRIGGPGGYNEQFF
TRBD1,TRBV19,TRBJ1-2,NA,TGTGCCAGTAGTATCCGCGACAGGGGAACCTACACCTTC,CASSIRDRGTYTF
TRBD1,TRBV7-9,TRBJ1-1,few,TGTGCCAGCAGCCCCTTTGACAGGGACACTGAAGCTTTCTTT,CASSPFDRDTEAFF
TRBD2,TRBV5-1,TRBJ2-5,once,TGCGCCAGCGCCACGGCCGGGACTAAGGAAGAGACCCAGTACTTC,CASATAGTKEETQYF
TRBD1,TRBV5-1,TRBJ2-1,few,TGCGCCAGCAGCTTGGATACAGGGGGCCTCCATCTCCATTCGATCTTC,CASSLDTGGLHLHSIF
NA,TRBV7-6,TRBJ1-5,NA,TGTGCCAGCAGCCGGGGGGCGGGGGACAATCAGCCCCAGCATTTT,CASSRGAGDNQPQHF
TRBD2,TRBV28,TRBJ2-7,NA,TGTGCCAGCAGTTCGGGACTAGCGGGATACTACGAGCAGTACTTC,CASSSGLAGYYEQYF
NA,TRBV7-9,TRBJ2-5,NA,TGTGCCAGCAGCTTTTCTCTCCTCCAAGAGACCCAGTACTTC,CASSFSLLQETQYF
NA,TRBV18,TRBJ2-6,NA,TGTGCCAGCTCACCCCAGACAGTCTCTGGGGCCAACGTCCTGACTTTC,CASSPQTVSGANVLTF
TRBD1,TRBV7-9,TRBJ1-3,NA,TGTGCCAGCAGCTCCAGGGGGTCTGGAAACACCATATATTTT,CASSSRGSGNTIYF
NA,TRBV18,TRBJ1-1,NA,TGTGCCAGCTCTCCTCAGGGGCTTATTACTGAAGCTTTCTTT,CASSPQGLITEAFF
NA,TRBV7-9,TRBJ2-3,NA,TGTGCCAGCAGCCCGGAAGCCCGGACAGTCGGGCAGTATTTT,CASSPEARTVGQYF
NA,TRBV7-3,TRBJ2-2,once,TGTGCCAGCAGCTTAACGTCTAGGGAGAGACTCCTTGGAGTGACCGGGGAGCTGTTTTTT,CASSLTSRERLLGVTGELFF
NA,TRBV7-2,TRBJ1-3,NA,TGTGCCAGCAGCTTAGGGGGGCCCGGAAACACCATATATTTT,CASSLGGPGNTIYF
TRBD2,TRBV2,TRBJ2-7,NA,TGTGCCAGCAGTCTGACTAGCGGGAGGGACGAGCAGTACTTC,CASSLTSGRDEQYF